These 27 T cell receptor beta chains originate from one sample sequenced in a study of cytomegalovirus exposure and HLA in healthy donors. The PCR employed 60 Vbeta primers together with 13 Jbeta primers. Assay used: immunoSEQ multiplex PCR; TCRdb lists only in-frame clones, some missing. The sample gives 100,000 to 150,000 clones, around 78% of which show up once; around 20% is in the top ten. Sample: PBMCs. The source is a man aged 18 to 29 in good health and CMV-seropositive.

The CDR3 region is CASSFSGTTYF. Written as DNA, the CDR3 is TGCGCCAGCAGCTTCTCTGGGACTACATACTTC. V usage is TRBV5-1 and J usage is TRBJ2-7; the match to TRBD2 covers 7 bases. Germline values: CDR1 SGHRS, CDR2 YFSETQ. This CDR3 region has 11 residues. Germline trimming cut 2 bases from V and 13 bases from J; bases unmatched to any gene: 6.

The genes are TRBV11-2 and TRBJ1-1, with D perhaps matching TRBD1 (6 bases). The CDR3 runs 11 residues. The V gene's germline CDR1 is SGHAT and CDR2 FQNNGV. The ends were cut back, 0 bases at V and 11 bases at J, with 7 bases in the middle. CDR3 nucleotide sequence: TGTGCCAGCAGCTTAGAGGGGGCGGCTTTCTTT. Translation gives CASSLEGAAFF.

V usage is TRBV7-9 and J usage is TRBJ1-1, with a possible D match to TRBD1 (6 bases). From germline, CDR1 is SEHNR and CDR2 FQNEAQ (reference sequence). The CDR3 runs 13 residues. Trimming left V 3 bases short and J 5 bases short, with 10 bases between. The CDR3 sequence: CASSLGTTTEAFF. As DNA, the CDR3 is TGTGCCAGCAGCTTGGGGACAACGACTGAAGCTTTCTTT.

This rearrangement joins TRBV5-1 to TRBJ1-1; D may be TRBD1 (5 bases). This CDR3 comprises 16 residues. The germline gives CDR1 SGHRS, CDR2 YFSETQ. The V end was cut by 7 bases, the J end by 3 bases, with 22 bases between. The chain's CDR3 is CASYPGGEGRDTEAFF. CDR3 sequence (DNA): TGCGCCAGCTACCCGGGGGGGGAGGGCCGGGACACTGAAGCTTTCTTT.

This clone was seen a single time. The V call is TRBV6-5, the J call TRBJ2-1; 8 nucleotides line up with TRBD2. The length of the CDR3 is 15 residues. In germline, CDR1 is MNHEY, CDR2 SVGAGI. Trimming cost V 2 bases and J 10 bases; bases outside gene matches: 10. This chain's CDR3 is CASSYPGLASGEQFF. CDR3 bases: TGTGCCAGCAGTTACCCCGGACTAGCATCTGGGGAGCAGTTCTTC.

This rearrangement joins TRBV30 to TRBJ1-1; D remains unclear. The CDR3 runs 15 residues. Trimming pared 0 bases from V and 6 bases from J, leaving 17 bases between. Germline CDR1 and CDR2: GTSNPN and SVGIG (reference sequence). CDR3 loop: CAWSVRVGLRAEAFF. The CDR3 nucleotides are TGTGCCTGGAGTGTACGGGTGGGTCTTCGCGCTGAAGCTTTCTTT.

This clone was detected only once. The rearrangement uses TRBV5-1 and TRBJ2-7; possibly TRBD1 for D (5 bases). The V end was cut by 0 bases, the J end by 5 bases, with 18 bases between. Germline CDR1 SGHRS, CDR2 YFSETQ. The CDR3 runs 16 residues. This CDR3 is CASSLDRKGPWDEQYF. As DNA, the CDR3 is TGCGCCAGCAGCTTGGACAGGAAGGGCCCCTGGGACGAGCAGTACTTC.

CDR3 in amino acids: CASSAGDGSYNSPLHF. The DNA of the CDR3 is TGTGCCAGCAGTGCAGGGGACGGCTCCTATAATTCACCCCTCCACTTT. The gene calls are TRBV2 and TRBJ1-6, with D possibly matching TRBD1 (6 bases). The CDR3 contains 16 residues. The germline gives CDR1 SNHLY, CDR2 FYNNEI. Trimming pared 4 bases from V and 0 bases from J, leaving 10 bases between.

The rearrangement uses TRBV18 and TRBJ2-1; 8 bases agree with TRBD2. The CDR3 has 16 residues. J was trimmed by 1 base and V by 4 bases; bases with no gene match: 6. The germline gives CDR1 KGHSH, CDR2 LQKENI. The CDR3 loop reads CASSQSGGASYNEQFF. The CDR3 DNA is TGTGCCAGCTCACAGAGCGGGGGAGCTTCCTACAATGAGCAGTTCTTC.

The chain links TRBV7-6 to TRBJ2-3; TRBD1 agrees at 10 bases. The CDR3 length is 13 residues. V lost 8 bases and J lost 4; bases outside the gene matches: 3. Germline loops: CDR1 SGHVS, CDR2 FNYEAQ. The chain's CDR3 is CASSGTGADTQYF. CDR3 DNA: TGTGCCAGCTCCGGGACAGGGGCAGATACGCAGTATTTT.

This sequence joins TRBV5-8 and TRBJ2-1; possible D gene TRBD2, 7 bases. Germline lookup yields CDR1 SGHTS and CDR2 YDEGEE. V shed 4 bases and J shed 4 bases, with 9 bases lying between them. The CDR3 length is 13 residues. The CDR3 DNA is TGTGCCAGCAGCGGGGGGGCATACAATGAGCAGTTCTTC. Its protein product is CASSGGAYNEQFF.

The genes are TRBV19 and TRBJ2-1; TRBD2 matches 8 bases. The germline CDR1 and CDR2 sequences are LNHDA and SQIVND (reference sequence). The trim removed 6 bases at V and 6 bases at J, leaving 13 bases unmatched. The CDR3 consists of 16 residues. The DNA of the CDR3 is TGTGCCAGTAGCCTGGGGGCGGGGGGATGGGGCAATGAGCAGTTCTTC. Its translation: CASSLGAGGWGNEQFF. Filled out from reference TRBV19 and TRBJ2-1, the complete variable domain reads DGGITQSPKYLFRKEGQNVTLSCEQNLNHDAMYWYRQDPGQGLRLIYYSQIVNDFQKGDIAEGYSVSREKKESFPLTVTSAQKNPTAFYLCASSLGAGGWGNEQFFGPGTRLTVL.

The rearrangement uses TRBV25-1 and TRBJ2-1; 9 bases map to TRBD2. V was pared by 1 base and J by 9 bases, with 10 bases of the junction left unmatched. Germline V lookup: CDR1 MGHDK, CDR2 SYGVNS. CDR3 length: 16 residues. CDR3 sequence (DNA): TGTGCCAGCAGTGAATTAGGGGCTAGCGGGGTGGTTGAGCAGTTCTTC. As protein: CASSELGASGVVEQFF.

The rearrangement links TRBV30 to TRBJ1-6, with D unclear. Germline CDR1 is GTSNPN and CDR2 is SVGIG (reference sequence). The CDR3 totals 14 residues. Trimming took 0 bases from V and 9 from J, leaving 12 bases between them. CDR3 in amino acids: CAWSVFSGSSPLHF. The CDR3 DNA reads TGTGCCTGGAGTGTTTTCTCGGGTAGTTCACCCCTCCACTTT.

The V and J genes are TRBV5-4 and TRBJ2-7; TRBD2 agrees at 7 bases. The germline V gene encodes CDR1 SGHNT and CDR2 YYREEE (reference sequence). V gave up 1 base and J gave up 4 bases; unmatched junction bases: 5. The CDR3 totals 14 residues. CDR3 in DNA: TGTGCCAGCAGCTTGCAGCGGGGACGATACGAGCAGTACTTC. Translating it yields CASSLQRGRYEQYF.

In DNA form, the CDR3 reads TGCGCCAGCAGCTACCACAGACAGGCGGGCACCGGGGAGCTGTTTTTT. It is translated as CASSYHRQAGTGELFF. This chain links TRBV5-1 with TRBJ2-2; D might be TRBD1 (6 bases). The CDR3 is 16 residues long. Germline V lookup: CDR1 SGHRS, CDR2 YFSETQ. Trimming left V 3 bases short and J 4 bases short, with 16 bases between.

The gene calls are TRBV12-5 and TRBJ2-1; D is perhaps TRBD1 (5 bases). This CDR3 comprises 16 residues. With 5 bases removed from V and 4 bases from J, the gap between germline ends came to 18 bases. Germline V gene sequence: CDR1 LGHNT, CDR2 FRNRAP. The CDR3 nucleotides read TGTGCTAGTGGTCCCGGCTGGGAAGGGGTGTACAATGAGCAGTTCTTC. Protein: CASGPGWEGVYNEQFF.

This clone was detected only once. The rearrangement links TRBV7-9 to TRBJ2-7; 7 positions match TRBD1. CDR1 and CDR2 (germline): SEHNR, FQNEAQ (reference sequence). The CDR3 runs 15 residues. The V gene end was trimmed by 4 bases and the J gene end by 4 bases; junction bases not matched to a gene: 10. The CDR3 sequence: CASSSPGQTLYEQYF. CDR3 nucleotides: TGTGCCAGCAGCTCGCCGGGACAGACCCTATACGAGCAGTACTTC.

This sequence joins TRBV11-2 and TRBJ1-1; 9 positions match TRBD1. This CDR3 is 14 amino acids long. Losses at the gene ends were 6 bases for V and 6 bases for J; bases not matched to a gene: 8. CDR1 is SGHAT, CDR2 FQNNGV, per germline. The chain's CDR3 is CASRPGQGRAEAFF. Here the CDR3 DNA reads TGTGCCAGCAGACCGGGACAGGGCAGGGCTGAAGCTTTCTTT.

The V call is TRBV9, the J call TRBJ1-2; unclear D gene. This CDR3 is built from 13 residues. Trimming cost V 0 bases and J 5 bases, with 8 bases left between them. Looked up from germline, CDR1 is SGDLS and CDR2 is YYNGEE. Here the CDR3 reads CASSVVTAYGYTF. The CDR3 DNA follows: TGTGCCAGCAGCGTAGTAACAGCTTATGGCTACACCTTC.

V usage is TRBV15 and J usage is TRBJ1-5; D unresolved. Trimming cost V 5 bases and J 1 base, with 15 bases left between them. Germline V lookup: CDR1 LNHNV, CDR2 YYDKDF (reference sequence). This CDR3 is 16 amino acids long. The CDR3 spells CATSEPGSKSNQPQHF. The DNA for the CDR3 is TGTGCCACCAGCGAGCCGGGTTCTAAGAGCAATCAGCCCCAGCATTTT.

The rearrangement joins TRBV6-6 to TRBJ2-7; D gene unclear. The length of the CDR3 is 12 residues. The V and J ends lost 6 bases and 6 bases respectively, with 12 bases between them. Germline loops: CDR1 MNHNY, CDR2 SVGAGI (reference sequence). DNA of the CDR3: TGTGCCAGCAGCCACCTGGTGAGCGAGCAGTACTTC. As protein: CASSHLVSEQYF.

The rearrangement links TRBV4-2 to TRBJ2-3; 10 bases line up with TRBD2. This CDR3 region has 16 residues. The ends lost 0 bases at V and 5 bases at J; junction bases unmatched: 5. Germline-derived CDR1 and CDR2 are LGHNA and YNFKEQ. CDR3 nucleotides: TGTGCCAGCAGCCAAGAGGCTAGCGGGGGAGGAGATACGCAGTATTTT. Protein product: CASSQEASGGGDTQYF.

V usage is TRBV19 and J usage is TRBJ2-7; the match to TRBD2 covers 11 bases. The CDR3 length is 16 residues. Germline trimming cut 5 bases from V and 2 bases from J; bases unmatched to any gene: 8. Germline V gene sequence: CDR1 LNHDA, CDR2 SQIVND (reference sequence). CDR3 sequence reads: CASSVTSGGSTYEQYF. CDR3 nucleotides: TGTGCCAGTAGTGTTACTAGCGGGGGAAGCACCTACGAGCAGTACTTC.

This clone was counted between two and nine times. V and J are TRBV10-3 and TRBJ1-1; possible D gene TRBD1, 5 bases. CDR3 size: 14 residues. V lost 10 bases, J lost 4 bases, and 19 bases lay in between. CDR1 is ENHRY and CDR2 is SYGVKD in the germline V gene. DNA for the CDR3: TGTGCCAGCAGCCTCGGGGGGTTGGCCACTGAAGCTTTCTTT. Its protein is CASSLGGLATEAFF.

The chain links TRBV27 to TRBJ1-4; TRBD1 aligns across 9 bases. Germline V lookup: CDR1 MNHEY, CDR2 SMNVEV (reference sequence). J was trimmed by 6 bases and V by 5 bases; bases with no gene match: 4. This CDR3 spans 14 amino acids. CDR3 DNA sequence: TGTGCCAGCAGTGAGGGGACAGGGTATGAAAAACTGTTTTTT. It specifies CASSEGTGYEKLFF.

The rearrangement links TRBV30 to TRBJ2-7; 10 bases are shared with TRBD2. Germline V gives CDR1 GTSNPN, CDR2 SVGIG (reference sequence). Trimming cost V 3 bases and J 0 bases; bases outside gene matches: 14. The CDR3 is 18 residues long. This CDR3 reads CAWSDPVGSGGRSYEQYF. The CDR3 bases are TGTGCCTGGAGCGACCCCGTGGGTAGCGGGGGGCGCTCCTACGAGCAGTACTTC.